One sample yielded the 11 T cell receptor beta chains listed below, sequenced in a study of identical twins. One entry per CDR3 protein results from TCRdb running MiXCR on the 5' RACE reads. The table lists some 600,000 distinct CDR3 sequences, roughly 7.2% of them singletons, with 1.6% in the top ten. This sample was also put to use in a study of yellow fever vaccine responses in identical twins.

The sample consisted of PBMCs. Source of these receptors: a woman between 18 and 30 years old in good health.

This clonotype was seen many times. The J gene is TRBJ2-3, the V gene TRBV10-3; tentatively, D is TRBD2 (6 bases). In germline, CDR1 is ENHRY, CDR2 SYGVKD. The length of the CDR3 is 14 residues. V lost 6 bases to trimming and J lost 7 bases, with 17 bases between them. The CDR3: CAISGEALVNTQYF. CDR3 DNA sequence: TGTGCCATCAGCGGGGAGGCCTTGGTTAATACGCAGTATTTT.

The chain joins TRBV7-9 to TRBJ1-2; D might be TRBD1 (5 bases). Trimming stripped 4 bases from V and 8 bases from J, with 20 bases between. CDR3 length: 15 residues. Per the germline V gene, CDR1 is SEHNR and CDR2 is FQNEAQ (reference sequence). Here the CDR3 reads CASSWGTAGQDGYTF. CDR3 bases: TGTGCCAGCAGCTGGGGGACGGCGGGGCAGGACGGCTACACCTTC.

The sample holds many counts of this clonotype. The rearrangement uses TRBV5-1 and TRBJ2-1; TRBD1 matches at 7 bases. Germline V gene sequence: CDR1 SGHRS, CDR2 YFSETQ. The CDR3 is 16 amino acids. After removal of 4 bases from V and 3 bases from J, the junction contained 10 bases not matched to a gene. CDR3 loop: CASSPPGWDSYNEQFF. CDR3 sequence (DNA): TGCGCCAGCAGCCCACCTGGATGGGACAGCTACAATGAGCAGTTCTTC. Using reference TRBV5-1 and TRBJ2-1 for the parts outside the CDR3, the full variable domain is KAGVTQTPRYLIKTRGQQVTLSCSPISGHRSVSWYQQTPGQGLQFLFEYFSETQRNKGNFPGRFSGRQFSNSRSEMNVSTLELGDSALYLCASSPPGWDSYNEQFFGPGTRLTVL.

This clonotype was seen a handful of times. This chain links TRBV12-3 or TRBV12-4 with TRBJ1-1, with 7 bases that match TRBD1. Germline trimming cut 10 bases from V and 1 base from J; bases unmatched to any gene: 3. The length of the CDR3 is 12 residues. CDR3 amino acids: CAIDRANTEAFF. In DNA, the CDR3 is TGTGCCATCGACAGGGCGAACACTGAAGCTTTCTTT.

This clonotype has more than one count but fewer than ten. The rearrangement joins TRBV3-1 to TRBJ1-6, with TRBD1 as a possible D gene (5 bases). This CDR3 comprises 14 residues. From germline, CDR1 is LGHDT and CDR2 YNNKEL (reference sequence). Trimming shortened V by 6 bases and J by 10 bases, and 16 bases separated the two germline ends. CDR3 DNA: TGTGCCAGCAGTCGGGGCGGGGATGGATCACCCCTCCACTTT. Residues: CASSRGGDGSPLHF.

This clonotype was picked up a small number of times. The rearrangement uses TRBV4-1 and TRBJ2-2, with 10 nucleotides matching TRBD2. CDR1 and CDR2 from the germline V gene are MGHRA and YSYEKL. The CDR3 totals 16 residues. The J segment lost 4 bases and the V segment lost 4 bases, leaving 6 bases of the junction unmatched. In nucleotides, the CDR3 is TGCGCCAGCAGCCCAGAGCGGGGGGGCAGCACCGGGGAGCTGTTTTTT. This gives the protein CASSPERGGSTGELFF.

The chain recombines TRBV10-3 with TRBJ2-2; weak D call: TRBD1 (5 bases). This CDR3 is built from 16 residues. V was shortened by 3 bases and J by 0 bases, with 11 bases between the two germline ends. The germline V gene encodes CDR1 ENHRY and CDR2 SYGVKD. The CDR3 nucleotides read TGTGCCATCAGTGACACAGACAGTTCGAACACCGGGGAGCTGTTTTTT. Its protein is CAISDTDSSNTGELFF.

CDR3 residues: CASAGLAGSGELFF. The CDR3 coding sequence is TGTGCCAGCGCCGGACTAGCGGGATCCGGGGAGCTGTTTTTT. This sequence joins TRBV2 and TRBJ2-2; 12 bases map to TRBD2. Germline assignment: CDR1 SNHLY and CDR2 FYNNEI. Losses at the gene ends were 8 bases for V and 6 bases for J; bases not matched to a gene: 4. The CDR3 covers 14 residues.

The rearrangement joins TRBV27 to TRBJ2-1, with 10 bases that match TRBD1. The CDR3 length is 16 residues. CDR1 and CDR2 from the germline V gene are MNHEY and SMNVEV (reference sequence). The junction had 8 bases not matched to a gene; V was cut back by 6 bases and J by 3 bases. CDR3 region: CASSDQGTGDYNEQFF. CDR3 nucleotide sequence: TGTGCCAGCAGCGACCAGGGGACAGGGGACTACAATGAGCAGTTCTTC.

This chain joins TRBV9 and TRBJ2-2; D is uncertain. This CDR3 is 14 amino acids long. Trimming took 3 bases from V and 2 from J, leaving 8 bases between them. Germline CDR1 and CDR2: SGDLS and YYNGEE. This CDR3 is CASSDGVNTGELFF. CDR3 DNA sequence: TGTGCCAGCAGCGATGGGGTAAACACCGGGGAGCTGTTTTTT.

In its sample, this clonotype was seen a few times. This chain's CDR3 is CASSLGPGQGTGELFF. The CDR3 DNA follows: TGTGCCAGCAGCTTAGGACCGGGACAGGGCACCGGGGAGCTGTTTTTT. The chain links TRBV7-7 to TRBJ2-2; 9 bases agree with TRBD1. The CDR3 loop spans 16 amino acids. The V and J ends lost 1 base and 4 bases, in that order; junction bases with no gene match: 4. In germline, CDR1 is SSHAT, CDR2 FNYEAQ (reference sequence).